This T cell receptor (beta chain) came from a study of cytomegalovirus exposure and HLA in healthy donors. General study points: For most TCR beta V segments, an earlier analysis put the productive rate at about 90% or about 30% of the time.

There are a few counts of this clone. Its antigen is unidentified. The PCR employed 60 Vbeta primers together with 13 Jbeta primers. Profiled with immunoSEQ multiplex PCR; TCRdb holds only in-frame clones, not every one. The repertoire holds 200,000 or so clones, with 75% to 85% as singletons. Germline V gives CDR1 MNHNS, CDR2 SASEGT. This CDR3 is built from 13 residues. V lost 9 bases and J 2 bases, leaving 13 bases between the germline ends. The chain has TRBV6-1 and TRBJ1-1; D is ambiguous. The clonotype originates from a woman under 30 in good health and CMV-seropositive. What was sequenced was PBMCs. The CDR3 region has the DNA TGTGCCAGTTCCGGAGAACCAAACACTGAAGCTTTCTTT. This encodes CASSGEPNTEAFF.